These 14 T cell receptor beta chains were sequenced from one sample in a study of T cell responses to AZD1222 COVID-19 vaccine (dated by TCRdb to the early 2020s). Receptors were amplified or captured by the immunoSEQ multiplex PCR assay. What TCRdb holds here is the immuneACCESS table cut down to in-frame rearrangements. Part of the clones is not present; checked against another copy, under half of the missing clones reflect an unresolved V gene, and the others are unexplained. This sample has about 180,000 clones in its table, and nearly 95% of those were observed once. Approximately 1.8% of the sample is in the top ten clones. The time point label, read with the paper, signifies: about 28 days (+/-7) after the second vaccine dose. The sample in question was peripheral blood, obtained 28 days after the second AZD1222 dose. All receptors derive from an adult who received the AZD1222 COVID-19 vaccine.

The chain combines TRBV19 with TRBJ2-1; D is possibly TRBD1 or TRBD2 (6 bases each). Per germline, CDR1 LNHDA and CDR2 SQIVND (reference sequence). CDR3 length: 13 residues. Trimming stripped 1 base from V and 8 bases from J, with 9 bases between. The DNA of the CDR3 is TGTGCCAGTAGTATAGTAAGGGGGGATGAGCAGTTCTTC. This encodes CASSIVRGDEQFF. The entire variable domain, with the rest obtained from reference TRBV19 and TRBJ2-1, is as follows: DGGITQSPKYLFRKEGQNVTLSCEQNLNHDAMYWYRQDPGQGLRLIYYSQIVNDFQKGDIAEGYSVSREKKESFPLTVTSAQKNPTAFYLCASSIVRGDEQFFGPGTRLTVL.

V is TRBV9 and J is TRBJ1-2; TRBD1 is a possible D gene (5 bases). The V and J ends lost 4 bases and 7 bases respectively, with 11 bases between them. This CDR3 is 12 amino acids long. CDR1 is SGDLS and CDR2 is YYNGEE in the germline V gene. The CDR3 DNA is TGTGCCAGCAGCCAGAGAACAGGTGGCTACACCTTC. This encodes CASSQRTGGYTF.

The CDR3 sequence is CASSYSTRNTEAFF. The CDR3, as DNA: TGTGCCAGCAGTTACTCGACCAGGAACACTGAAGCTTTCTTT. The chain employs TRBV6-5 and TRBJ1-1; unclear D gene. V was pared by 0 bases and J by 1 base, with 6 bases between. Germline-derived CDR1 and CDR2 are MNHEY and SVGAGI. This CDR3 spans 14 amino acids.

This clone is a singleton in its sample. The J gene is TRBJ2-7, the V gene TRBV4-1; 7 bases match TRBD2. The CDR3 contains 14 residues. With 1 base clipped from V and 7 bases from J, the junction kept 7 bases outside the gene matches. The germline V gene has CDR1 MGHRA and CDR2 YSYEKL. The CDR3, as DNA: TGCGCCAGCAGCCAAGGCGGGGGAGCTGGGGAGCAGTACTTC. Its translation is CASSQGGGAGEQYF.

This clone was counted once. The chain has TRBV29-1 and TRBJ1-2; D is unresolved. Per the germline V gene, CDR1 is SQVTM and CDR2 is ANQGSEA. Trimming cost V 4 bases and J 0 bases, with 6 bases left between them. The CDR3 runs 12 residues. The CDR3 nucleotides read TGCAGCGTTGCGGCAGCTAACTATGGCTACACCTTC. Protein sequence: CSVAAANYGYTF.

The J gene is TRBJ1-1, the V gene TRBV6-2 or TRBV6-3; TRBD1 is a possible D gene (5 bases). The germline gives CDR1 MNHEY, CDR2 SVGEGT. V lost 5 bases, J lost 0 bases, and 13 bases lay in between. The CDR3 spans 15 residues. The CDR3 loop reads CASSPGASMNTEAFF. As DNA, the CDR3 is TGTGCCAGCAGTCCCGGGGCCTCTATGAACACTGAAGCTTTCTTT.

V and J are TRBV6-2 or TRBV6-3 and TRBJ2-3; 15 bases fit TRBD2. This CDR3 contains 16 residues. CDR1 is MNHEY and CDR2 is SVGEGT in the germline V gene. J lost 6 bases, V lost 6 bases, and 7 bases had no gene match. CDR3 sequence: CASSTGLAGGWDTQYF. CDR3 DNA sequence: TGTGCCAGCAGCACAGGACTAGCGGGAGGGTGGGATACGCAGTATTTT.

The chain employs TRBV7-6 and TRBJ2-1; 13 nucleotides agree with TRBD2. This CDR3 spans 17 amino acids. CDR1 is SGHVS, CDR2 FNYEAQ, per germline. The V segment lost 5 bases and the J segment 4 bases; nucleotides outside the gene matches: 8. CDR3 region: CASSPRLAGGLYNEQFF. The CDR3, as DNA: TGTGCCAGCAGCCCGAGACTAGCGGGAGGCCTGTACAATGAGCAGTTCTTC.

The rearrangement links TRBV5-4 to TRBJ2-1, with 9 bases matching TRBD2. CDR3 length: 15 amino acids. The trim removed 4 bases at V and 2 bases at J, leaving 4 bases unmatched. Germline V lookup: CDR1 SGHNT, CDR2 YYREEE (reference sequence). CDR3: CASSRLADTYNEQFF. The CDR3 bases are TGTGCCAGCAGCCGACTAGCGGATACCTACAATGAGCAGTTCTTC.

The rearrangement joins TRBV20-1 to TRBJ2-7, with TRBD2 matching 7 bases. This CDR3 is built from 11 residues. CDR1 and CDR2 (germline): DFQATT, SNEGSKA (reference sequence). Unmatched junction bases numbered 6, after V lost 5 bases and J lost 8 bases. The CDR3 loop is CSALAEFKQYF. The CDR3 DNA sequence: TGCAGTGCTCTAGCGGAGTTTAAGCAGTACTTC.

The CDR3 here is CASSQDMRREDGYTF. The CDR3 nucleotides read TGCGCCAGCAGCCAAGATATGAGGAGGGAAGATGGCTACACCTTC. This chain uses TRBV4-3 with TRBJ1-2; the D is unclear. The germline V and J ends were trimmed by 0 bases and 6 bases, with 14 bases remaining between them. Germline-derived CDR1 and CDR2 are LGHNA and YSLEER. The CDR3 consists of 15 residues.

The CDR3 DNA is TGCAGCGTCGGTAGGGACCGAAACACAGATACGCAGTATTTT. Translating it yields CSVGRDRNTDTQYF. The V gene is TRBV29-1, the J gene TRBJ2-3, with D possibly being TRBD1 or TRBD2 (5 bases each). The V and J ends lost 6 bases and 2 bases respectively, with 15 bases between them. Germline loops: CDR1 SQVTM, CDR2 ANQGSEA. This CDR3 has 14 residues.

The chain combines TRBV10-3 with TRBJ1-2; D remains unclear. The CDR3 covers 14 residues. Looked up from germline, CDR1 is ENHRY and CDR2 is SYGVKD. Trimming left V 7 bases short and J 4 bases short, with 16 bases between. The CDR3 loop reads CAITPGWLLYGYTF. The CDR3 nucleotides read TGTGCCATCACCCCAGGTTGGCTGCTCTATGGCTACACCTTC.

The chain recombines TRBV5-1 with TRBJ1-5; tentatively, D is TRBD1 (5 bases). Germline V gene lookup returns CDR1 SGHRS and CDR2 YFSETQ. V shed 0 bases and J shed 5 bases, with 9 bases lying between them. The CDR3 totals 14 residues. CDR3 in amino acids: CASSLAGGYQPQHF. The CDR3 nucleotides are TGCGCCAGCAGCTTGGCCGGGGGATATCAGCCCCAGCATTTT.